The 3 T cell receptor beta chains presented below share a single source sample, sequenced in a study of T cell repertoires in cytomegalovirus infection. The antigens of these receptors remain unknown. TCRdb analysed the reads with MiXCR anew, one entry per CDR3 protein. This table has 830,000 or so distinct CDR3 sequences, 32% appearing once. The material sequenced was cultured CD8+ T cells from PBMCs, taken from culture after CMV antigen stimulation. These receptors were taken from a human donor in good health (CMV status not recorded). Some clones in this sample may be carry-over from other donors' samples.

J is TRBJ2-7 and V is TRBV19; D gene ambiguous. This CDR3 has 13 amino acids. Trimming stripped 5 bases from V and 2 bases from J, with 10 bases between. CDR1 and CDR2 (germline): LNHDA, SQIVND (reference sequence). CDR3 residues: CASSPGAPYEQYF. The CDR3 DNA reads TGTGCCAGTAGTCCCGGCGCTCCCTACGAGCAGTACTTC.

This clonotype was seen a handful of times. The V gene is TRBV5-4, the J gene TRBJ2-2; 8 bases match TRBD2. J lost 1 base, V lost 4 bases, and 9 bases had no gene match. This CDR3 comprises 17 residues. From germline, CDR1 is SGHNT and CDR2 YYREEE (reference sequence). CDR3 sequence reads: CASSATGLVLNTGELFF. The CDR3, as DNA: TGTGCCAGCAGCGCAACGGGACTAGTTCTGAACACCGGGGAGCTGTTTTTT.

The V and J genes are TRBV20-1 and TRBJ2-7; D tentatively reads TRBD1 or TRBD2 (6 bases each). There are 15 residues in the CDR3. Trimming cost V 6 bases and J 1 base, with 19 bases left between them. CDR1 is DFQATT and CDR2 is SNEGSKA in the germline V gene (reference sequence). The CDR3 nucleotides read TGCAGTGCCGTAAAACAGGGACTTTTATCCTACGAGCAGTACTTC. Protein sequence: CSAVKQGLLSYEQYF.